This TCR beta chain came from a study of cytomegalovirus exposure and HLA in healthy donors. About the research overall: Clustering assigned 81% of the 350 to 450 genotyped donors to the Caucasian-associated ancestry cluster.

This clone has just a few counts. The CDR3 has 17 residues. The trim removed 5 bases at V and 1 base at J, leaving 9 bases unmatched. The germline V gene encodes CDR1 SEHNR and CDR2 FQNEAQ (reference sequence). PCR employed 60 Vbeta and 13 Jbeta primers. Some clones are missing from TCRdb's copy, which holds only in-frame ones; the method was immunoSEQ multiplex PCR. The profile shows approximately 190,000 clones, more than 75% of them singletons. The TCR sequence derives from a woman between 25 and 40 years old in good health and CMV-seropositive. The genes are TRBV7-9 and TRBJ2-7; TRBD2 matches 12 bases. The sequencing sample was made of PBMCs. This CDR3 is CASSHPTTSGGSYEQYF. CDR3 nucleotides: TGTGCCAGCAGCCACCCCACGACTAGCGGGGGATCCTACGAGCAGTACTTC. Drawing the rest from reference TRBV7-9 and TRBJ2-7, the complete variable domain is DTGVSQNPRHKITKRGQNVTFRCDPISEHNRLYWYRQTLGQGPEFLTYFQNEAQLEKSRLLSDRFSAERPKGSFSTLEIQRTEQGDSAMYLCASSHPTTSGGSYEQYFGPGTRLTVT.